These 16 T cell receptor beta chains were sequenced from one sample in a study of vaccination and CD4 T cells after COVID-19. An Oncomine TCR Beta short-read assay was used to sequence the DNA from cultured CD4+ T cells. Each CDR3 protein gets one entry after TCRdb re-called the PCR reads with MiXCR. The sample has around 10,000 distinct CDR3 sequences, 60% to 70% seen once. The treatment: approximately 9-day PBMC culture with coronavirus spike peptide pools or control peptides (ViraFEST assay). The antigens these receptors bind are not known. The specimen sequenced was CD4+ T cells from blood, cultured in vitro. These TCRs come from a human donor who had recovered from COVID-19.

The chain is built from TRBV6-4 and TRBJ2-3; tentatively, D is TRBD1 or TRBD2 (6 bases each). The germline V and J ends were trimmed by 6 bases and 2 bases, with 15 bases remaining between them. Per germline, CDR1 MRHNA and CDR2 SNTAGT. The CDR3 runs to 15 residues. This CDR3 reads CASSGGRITTDTQYF. DNA of the CDR3: TGTGCCAGCAGCGGGGGCCGAATAACCACAGATACGCAGTATTTT.

This clonotype has only a few counts. The gene calls are TRBV7-3 and TRBJ1-1; D remains ambiguous. The CDR3 consists of 13 residues. Germline V gene data show CDR1 as SGHTA and CDR2 as FQGTGA. The germline V and J ends were trimmed by 5 bases and 4 bases, with 11 bases remaining between them. This CDR3 is CASSPPQSTEAFF. The CDR3 region has the DNA TGTGCCAGCAGCCCCCCCCAGAGCACTGAAGCTTTCTTT.

J is TRBJ1-2 and V is TRBV6-5, with D possibly being TRBD1 (5 bases). In germline, CDR1 is MNHEY, CDR2 SVGAGI. The V end was cut by 0 bases, the J end by 3 bases, with 11 bases between. The CDR3 runs 15 residues. Here the CDR3 DNA reads TGTGCCAGCAGTTACTCTTTTGTAGGGGACTATGGCTACACCTTC. It yields the protein CASSYSFVGDYGYTF.

This rearrangement joins TRBV20-1 to TRBJ1-5, with TRBD1 matching 7 bases. The trim removed 6 bases at V and 0 bases at J, leaving 5 bases unmatched. The CDR3 contains 14 residues. Per germline, CDR1 DFQATT and CDR2 SNEGSKA (reference sequence). The chain's CDR3 is CSARTGNSNQPQHF. In DNA, the CDR3 is TGCAGTGCCCGGACAGGCAATAGCAATCAGCCCCAGCATTTT.

V and J are TRBV11-3 and TRBJ2-1; maybe TRBD2 (5 bases). Trimming took 2 bases from V and 5 from J, leaving 13 bases between them. CDR1 is SGHNT, CDR2 YENEEA, per germline. CDR3 size: 15 residues. CDR3 sequence (DNA): TGTGCCAGCAGCTTATCCCCTGGACTTAACAATGAGCAGTTCTTC. This translates into CASSLSPGLNNEQFF.

This clonotype was detected only once. The junction departs from germline at one end; a sequencing error may be responsible. This sequence joins TRBV6-2 or TRBV6-3 and TRBJ1-2; D gene uncertain. Germline CDR1 and CDR2: MNHEY and SVGEGT. This CDR3 region has 12 residues. CDR3 sequence (DNA): TGTGCCAGCAGTTACTGGTTGCATGGCTGCACCTTC. Encoded protein: CASSYWLHGCTF.

J is TRBJ1-5 and V is TRBV19; perhaps TRBD1 as D (6 bases). This CDR3 contains 14 residues. V lost 6 bases and J 11 bases, leaving 20 bases between the germline ends. Germline CDR1 reads LNHDA; CDR2 reads SQIVND (reference sequence). CDR3 amino acids: CASSYMGAAGSQHF. CDR3 DNA: TGTGCCAGTAGCTACATGGGGGCGGCCGGGTCCCAGCATTTT.

This clonotype has more than one count but fewer than ten. This chain connects TRBV7-6 to TRBJ2-5; D is ambiguous. The CDR3 totals 16 residues. V was cut by 5 bases and J by 0 bases, with 16 bases left in between. CDR1 and CDR2 (germline): SGHVS, FNYEAQ. The CDR3 sequence is CASSPAGSIDQETQYF. The CDR3, as DNA: TGTGCCAGCAGCCCTGCAGGCTCTATCGACCAAGAGACCCAGTACTTC.

The gene calls are TRBV7-3 and TRBJ2-1, with a possible D match to TRBD2 (7 bases). In germline, CDR1 is SGHTA, CDR2 FQGTGA. The CDR3 runs 16 residues. V lost 0 bases and J lost 9, with 18 bases in between. CDR3 coding DNA: TGTGCCAGCAGCTTAACCGGGGGGCTCGGGGCTGCTGAGCAGTTCTTC. Encoded protein: CASSLTGGLGAAEQFF.

This clonotype was observed a single time. One end of the junction fails to match germline, which may point to a read error. This sequence joins TRBV7-3 and TRBJ2-2, with 11 bases fitting TRBD2. CDR1 SGHTA and CDR2 FQGTGA come from the germline V gene. The CDR3 contains 16 residues. As DNA, the CDR3 is TGTGCCAGCAGCCGAGGGACTAGCGGTAACACCGGGGGGCTGTTTTTT. It encodes CASSRGTSGNTGGLFF.

V usage is TRBV7-8 and J usage is TRBJ2-7; D gene unclear. Germline V gene data show CDR1 as SGHVS and CDR2 as FQNEAQ. Trimming pared 5 bases from V and 7 bases from J, leaving 9 bases between. This CDR3 has 11 amino acids. DNA of the CDR3: TGTGCCAGCAGCCGCCAATCGGAGCAGTACTTC. Translated, it gives CASSRQSEQYF.

The chain carries TRBV5-4 and TRBJ2-7, with D perhaps given as TRBD1 or TRBD2 (6 bases each). The CDR3 extends over 14 amino acids. CDR1 and CDR2 (germline): SGHNT, YYREEE (reference sequence). Trimming left V 2 bases short and J 0 bases short, with 9 bases between. The CDR3: CASSLGGGSYEQYF. CDR3 bases: TGTGCCAGCAGCTTAGGAGGGGGCTCCTACGAGCAGTACTTC.

The chain uses TRBV27 and TRBJ2-7; maybe TRBD1 (6 bases). The CDR3 totals 15 residues. The germline gives CDR1 MNHEY, CDR2 SMNVEV (reference sequence). The V and J ends lost 10 bases and 4 bases respectively, with 23 bases between them. In DNA form, the CDR3 reads TGTGCCACCGGGGACCTAAGGGGCAGGGGTTACGAGCAGTACTTC. This translates into CATGDLRGRGYEQYF.

The rearrangement links TRBV21-1 to TRBJ2-7. TRBV21-1 is an annotated pseudogene. The CDR3 has 12 amino acids. In DNA, the CDR3 is TGTGCCAGCAGCAACGGAACCGACGAGCAGTACTTC. It encodes CASSNGTDEQYF.

This chain links TRBV7-2 with TRBJ1-2; perhaps TRBD1 as D (6 bases). The germline gives CDR1 SGHTA, CDR2 FQGNSA. Trimming removed 5 bases at V and 0 bases at J, with 13 bases between. The CDR3 runs to 15 residues. The CDR3 DNA follows: TGTGCCAGCAGCGGGGGGCCTCCACCTAACTATGGCTACACCTTC. Protein: CASSGGPPPNYGYTF.

The chain couples TRBV19 to TRBJ1-5, with 9 bases matching TRBD1. The CDR3 is 19 residues long. V dropped 3 bases and J dropped 4; count of bases not matched to a gene: 16. Germline-derived CDR1 and CDR2 are LNHDA and SQIVND (reference sequence). CDR3 residues: CASSMRGQGGAAGNQPQHF. DNA for the CDR3: TGTGCCAGTAGTATGAGGGGACAGGGTGGTGCGGCAGGGAATCAGCCCCAGCATTTT. The whole variable domain, filled in from reference TRBV19 and TRBJ1-5, reads DGGITQSPKYLFRKEGQNVTLSCEQNLNHDAMYWYRQDPGQGLRLIYYSQIVNDFQKGDIAEGYSVSREKKESFPLTVTSAQKNPTAFYLCASSMRGQGGAAGNQPQHFGDGTRLSIL.